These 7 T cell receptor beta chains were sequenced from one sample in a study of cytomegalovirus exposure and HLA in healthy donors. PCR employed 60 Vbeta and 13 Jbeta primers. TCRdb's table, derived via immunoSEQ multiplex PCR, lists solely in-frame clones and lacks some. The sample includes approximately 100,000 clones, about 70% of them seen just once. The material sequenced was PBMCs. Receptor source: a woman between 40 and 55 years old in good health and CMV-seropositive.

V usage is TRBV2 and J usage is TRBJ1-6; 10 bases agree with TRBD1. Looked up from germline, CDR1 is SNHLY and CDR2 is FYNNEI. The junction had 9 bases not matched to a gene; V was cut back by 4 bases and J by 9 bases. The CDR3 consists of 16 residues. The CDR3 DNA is TGTGCCAGCAGTGGACAGGGGGCGTTAGTCAGTTCACCCCTCCACTTT. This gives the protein CASSGQGALVSSPLHF.

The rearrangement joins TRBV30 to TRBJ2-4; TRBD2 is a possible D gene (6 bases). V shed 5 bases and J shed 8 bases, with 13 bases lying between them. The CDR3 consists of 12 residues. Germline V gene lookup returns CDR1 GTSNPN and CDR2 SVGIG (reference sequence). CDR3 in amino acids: CAWGGVSDIQYF. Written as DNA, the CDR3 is TGTGCCTGGGGAGGGGTATCGGACATTCAGTACTTC.

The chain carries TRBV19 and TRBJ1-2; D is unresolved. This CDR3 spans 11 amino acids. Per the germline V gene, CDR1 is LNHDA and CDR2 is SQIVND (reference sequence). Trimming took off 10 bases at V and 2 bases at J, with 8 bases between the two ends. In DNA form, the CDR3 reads TGTGCCACCTCGGGGAACTATGGCTACACCTTC. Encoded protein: CATSGNYGYTF.

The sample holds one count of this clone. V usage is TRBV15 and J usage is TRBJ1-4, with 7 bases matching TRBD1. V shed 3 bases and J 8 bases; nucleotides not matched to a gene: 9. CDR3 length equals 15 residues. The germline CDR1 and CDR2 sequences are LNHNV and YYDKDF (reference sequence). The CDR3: CATSRHGQEGEKLFF. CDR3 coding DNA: TGTGCCACCAGCAGGCATGGACAGGAGGGGGAAAAACTGTTTTTT.

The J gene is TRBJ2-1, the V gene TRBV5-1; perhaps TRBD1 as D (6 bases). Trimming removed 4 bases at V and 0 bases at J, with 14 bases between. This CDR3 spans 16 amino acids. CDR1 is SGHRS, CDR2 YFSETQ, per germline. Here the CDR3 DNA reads TGCGCCAGCAGCCCTCAGGGGTTTAGCTCCTACAATGAGCAGTTCTTC. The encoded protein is CASSPQGFSSYNEQFF.

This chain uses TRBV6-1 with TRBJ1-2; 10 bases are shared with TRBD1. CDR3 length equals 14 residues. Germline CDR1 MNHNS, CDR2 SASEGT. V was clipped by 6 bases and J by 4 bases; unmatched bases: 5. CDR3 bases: TGTGCCAGCAGGACAGGGGGCGCAGGCTATGGCTACACCTTC. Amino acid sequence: CASRTGGAGYGYTF.

The CDR3 sequence is CASSKAWTWRGQPQHF. CDR3 in DNA: TGTGCCAGCAGCAAAGCTTGGACCTGGAGAGGGCAGCCCCAGCATTTT. This chain links TRBV21-1 with TRBJ1-5. TRBV21-1 counts as a pseudogene. The CDR3 runs to 16 residues.